These 13 T cell receptor beta chains were sequenced from one sample in a study of blood T cell repertoires in COVID-19. The assay was immunoSEQ multiplex PCR, and TCRdb's table has in-frame clones only and misses some. Of about 120,000 clones detected, 87% appear once; the ten largest clones hold 25% to 35%. The sequenced sample was peripheral blood. Source of these receptors: a woman aged 70 to 79 with acute or convalescent COVID-19.

V and J are TRBV9 and TRBJ2-5, with TRBD2 matching 9 bases. This CDR3 contains 15 residues. From germline, CDR1 is SGDLS and CDR2 YYNGEE. The V and J ends lost 3 bases and 0 bases, in that order; junction bases with no gene match: 3. CDR3 loop: CASSGGGANQETQYF. As DNA, the CDR3 is TGTGCCAGCAGCGGCGGGGGGGCTAACCAAGAGACCCAGTACTTC.

This chain connects TRBV12-3 or TRBV12-4 to TRBJ2-3; D call uncertain. The germline V and J ends were trimmed by 3 bases and 4 bases, with 5 bases remaining between them. This CDR3 has 12 residues. The CDR3 DNA sequence: TGTGCCAGCAGTTTCCCGGCAGATACGCAGTATTTT. Amino acid sequence: CASSFPADTQYF.

The sample holds one count of this clone. The V call is TRBV7-9, the J call TRBJ2-3, with D possibly matching TRBD1 (6 bases). The V gene lost 4 bases and the J gene lost 6 bases, with 20 bases spanning the gap. Per the germline V gene, CDR1 is SEHNR and CDR2 is FQNEAQ (reference sequence). The CDR3 totals 16 residues. The CDR3 nucleotides are TGTGCCAGCAGCTCCGGGACACTCCTAATCCTGGATACGCAGTATTTT. Translated, it gives CASSSGTLLILDTQYF.

The chain couples TRBV11-3 to TRBJ2-5; 7 positions agree with TRBD1. The CDR3 runs 16 residues. Germline V gene lookup returns CDR1 SGHNT and CDR2 YENEEA. V shed 5 bases, J shed 4 bases, and the junction held 13 bases outside the gene matches. CDR3 nucleotides: TGTGCCAGCAGCCCTTCGACAGGGAAGGGCGGAGAGACCCAGTACTTC. This sequence encodes CASSPSTGKGGETQYF.

The rearrangement links TRBV7-3 to TRBJ2-5, with TRBD2 as a possible D gene (7 bases). Germline CDR1 is SGHTA and CDR2 is FQGTGA. The CDR3 has 15 amino acids. Deletions cut 1 base from V and 5 bases from J, with 14 bases between. The CDR3 DNA reads TGTGCCAGCAGCTTAAGAGCGGGAAGGGGGGAGACCCAGTACTTC. Its translation: CASSLRAGRGETQYF.

The chain carries TRBV3-1 (or the pseudogene TRBV3-2) and TRBJ2-1; 13 nucleotides line up with TRBD2. Germline-derived CDR1 and CDR2 are LGHDT and YNNKEL (reference sequence). The CDR3 is 19 residues long. Trimming removed 4 bases from V and 6 bases from J; junction bases left unmatched: 15. DNA for the CDR3: TGTGCCAGCAGCCCCAGGACTAGCGGGGGTCTTCAATTCCCCAATGAGCAGTTCTTC. Amino acid sequence: CASSPRTSGGLQFPNEQFF.

The chain joins TRBV2 to TRBJ1-1, with D perhaps TRBD1 (5 bases). From germline, CDR1 is SNHLY and CDR2 FYNNEI. This CDR3 contains 14 residues. V was shortened by 6 bases and J by 1 base, with 12 bases between the two germline ends. CDR3 residues: CASRGGSQNTEAFF. As DNA, the CDR3 is TGTGCCAGCAGGGGGGGGAGTCAGAACACTGAAGCTTTCTTT.

The V call is TRBV7-9, the J call TRBJ1-3; D ambiguous. Germline V gene sequence: CDR1 SEHNR, CDR2 FQNEAQ (reference sequence). This CDR3 is 10 amino acids long. Deletions cut 1 base from V and 14 bases from J, with 6 bases between. CDR3 nucleotides: TGTGCCAGCAGCTTAGACTCTCTATATTTT. Its translation is CASSLDSLYF.

This chain joins TRBV4-1 and TRBJ2-2; weak D call: TRBD2 (5 bases). Germline loops: CDR1 MGHRA, CDR2 YSYEKL. The ends were cut back, 4 bases at V and 0 bases at J, with 12 bases in the middle. The CDR3 is made up of 16 amino acids. CDR3: CASSPEGYPNTGELFF. In DNA form, the CDR3 reads TGCGCCAGCAGCCCTGAGGGCTACCCGAACACCGGGGAGCTGTTTTTT.

The sample holds a few counts of this clone. The chain has TRBV28 and TRBJ1-1, with a weak D call TRBD1 (6 bases). The CDR3 runs 13 residues. Germline V lookup: CDR1 MDHEN, CDR2 SYDVKM. Deletions cut 10 bases from V and 4 bases from J, with 16 bases between. The CDR3 DNA reads as TGTGCCACCGATCAGGGGTGGGGCACTGAAGCTTTCTTT. It is translated as CATDQGWGTEAFF.

This clone occurred once. The chain couples TRBV7-9 to TRBJ2-2; D is unresolved. The length of the CDR3 is 16 residues. Germline V gene lookup returns CDR1 SEHNR and CDR2 FQNEAQ (reference sequence). The germline V and J ends were trimmed by 2 bases and 1 base, with 11 bases remaining between them. The CDR3 region has the DNA TGTGCCAGCAGCTTAAGCAAGGCTAGGAACACCGGGGAGCTGTTTTTT. Encoded protein: CASSLSKARNTGELFF.

V and J are TRBV7-2 and TRBJ1-1, with TRBD1 identical over 7 bases. From germline, CDR1 is SGHTA and CDR2 FQGNSA. This CDR3 has 13 amino acids. V gave up 6 bases and J gave up 3 bases; unmatched junction bases: 4. The CDR3 loop reads CASSKQGDTEAFF. Written as DNA, the CDR3 is TGTGCCAGCAGTAAGCAGGGGGACACTGAAGCTTTCTTT.

In the case of this clone: At one boundary the junction diverges from the germline segment, which might be a read error. The chain recombines TRBV7-9 with TRBJ1-5; 7 nucleotides match TRBD1. Germline-derived CDR1 and CDR2 are SEHNR and FQNEAQ (reference sequence). The CDR3 has 16 amino acids. In DNA, the CDR3 is TGTGCCAGCAGCATAGCGACAGGGACGGTCGGTCAGCCCCAGCATTTT. Translated, it gives CASSIATGTVGQPQHF.